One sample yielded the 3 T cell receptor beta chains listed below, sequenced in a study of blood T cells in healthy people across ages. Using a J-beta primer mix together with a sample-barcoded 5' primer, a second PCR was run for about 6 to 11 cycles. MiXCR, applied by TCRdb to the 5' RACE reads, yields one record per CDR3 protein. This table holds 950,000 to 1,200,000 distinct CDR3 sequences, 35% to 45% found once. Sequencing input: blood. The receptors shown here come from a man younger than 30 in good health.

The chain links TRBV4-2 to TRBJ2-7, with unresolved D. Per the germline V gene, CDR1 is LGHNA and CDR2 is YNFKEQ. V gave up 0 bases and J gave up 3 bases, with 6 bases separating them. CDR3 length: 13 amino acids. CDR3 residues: CASSQDAGYEQYF. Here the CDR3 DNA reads TGTGCCAGCAGCCAAGATGCTGGCTACGAGCAGTACTTC.

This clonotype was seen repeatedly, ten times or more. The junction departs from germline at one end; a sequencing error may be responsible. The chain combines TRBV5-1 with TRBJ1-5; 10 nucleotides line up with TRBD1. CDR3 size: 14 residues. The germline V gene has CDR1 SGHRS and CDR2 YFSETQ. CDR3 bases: TGTGCCAGCAGCCCGGGGACAGGGGTTCAGCCCCAGCATTTT. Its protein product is CASSPGTGVQPQHF.

CDR3 bases: TGCGCCAGCAGCCAAGACCCGGGGCCCCGTGACACTGAAGCTTTCTTT. Encoded protein: CASSQDPGPRDTEAFF. The V call is TRBV4-3, the J call TRBJ1-1; TRBD1 might be the D (5 bases). The V gene lost 0 bases and the J gene lost 3 bases, with 14 bases spanning the gap. The CDR3 covers 16 residues. Germline V lookup: CDR1 LGHNA, CDR2 YSLEER.